This is a list of T cell receptor beta chains from one sample in a study of T cell responses to AZD1222 COVID-19 vaccine. The data were produced by immunoSEQ multiplex PCR, yet TCRdb's version contains in-frame clones alone and is incomplete. The data show tens of thousands of clones, 85% to 90% seen once. The source material was peripheral blood, sampled 28 days after the second AZD1222 dose. These receptors were collected from an adult who received the AZD1222 COVID-19 vaccine. CDR3s include the opening cysteine and the closing phenylalanine or tryptophan. D genes are given only for firm matches. The size of a clone is reported for some rows only, either as once, few or many, or as a class for expanded clones.

TRBV10-2	TRBJ1-1	-	-	CASSAGGTLNTEAFF	TGCGCCAGCAGTGCCGGCGGGACACTGAACACTGAAGCTTTCTTT
TRBV6-5	TRBJ1-6	-	TRBD1	CASSLMDRGNSPLHF	TGTGCCAGCAGTTTGATGGACAGGGGCAATTCACCCCTCCACTTT
TRBV7-8	TRBJ2-7	once	-	CASSLVGWGSYEQYF	TGTGCCAGCAGCTTGGTAGGGTGGGGGTCCTACGAGCAGTACTTC
TRBV11-2	TRBJ2-1	-	-	CASSLIGDEQFF	TGTGCCAGCAGCTTAATAGGAGATGAGCAGTTCTTC
TRBV7-6	TRBJ1-1	-	TRBD1	CASSLVTGTGLGTEAFF	TGTGCCAGCAGCTTAGTAACCGGGACAGGGCTAGGGACTGAAGCTTTCTTT
TRBV7-3	TRBJ2-6	-	TRBD1	CASSQGAGANVLTF	TGTGCCAGCAGCCAGGGGGCAGGGGCCAACGTCCTGACTTTC
TRBV19	TRBJ2-7	-	-	CASSLGGRRTGDSYEQYF	TGTGCCAGTAGTCTGGGGGGCCGGCGAACGGGTGACTCCTACGAGCAGTACTTC
TRBV3-1/TRBV3-2	TRBJ1-3	once	-	CASSQDWAGNSGNTIYF	TGTGCCAGCAGCCAAGACTGGGCGGGGAACTCTGGAAACACCATATATTTT
TRBV20-1	TRBJ2-1	-	TRBD1	CSASRPAGTGMDNEQFF	TGCAGTGCTAGTAGACCAGCCGGGACAGGGATGGACAATGAGCAGTTCTTC
TRBV27	TRBJ2-2	-	-	CASSITGSVGELFF	TGTGCCAGCAGTATAACAGGGAGCGTCGGGGAGCTGTTTTTT
TRBV11-2	TRBJ2-5	-	-	CASVSQETQYF	TGTGCGAGTGTGTCCCAAGAGACCCAGTACTTC
TRBV11-3	TRBJ2-3	-	-	CASSLGGNTDTQYF	TGTGCCAGCAGCTTAGGAGGGAACACAGATACGCAGTATTTT
TRBV9	TRBJ1-3	-	-	CASSLDSGNTIYF	TGTGCCAGCAGCCTGGACAGTGGAAACACCATATATTTT
TRBV4-1	TRBJ1-6	-	-	CASSQGVSRTLHF	TGCGCCAGCAGCCAAGGAGTAAGCCGGACCCTCCACTTT
TRBV6-6	TRBJ2-7	-	TRBD1	CASNGNRGEQYF	TGTGCCAGCAACGGTAACAGGGGCGAGCAGTACTTC
TRBV27	TRBJ1-4	-	TRBD1	CASSSGQGALKLFF	TGTGCCAGCAGTTCGGGACAGGGGGCGCTTAAACTGTTTTTT
TRBV4-1	TRBJ2-5	-	-	CASSQRETQYF	TGCGCCAGCAGCCAACGGGAGACCCAGTACTTC
TRBV30	TRBJ1-6	-	-	CAWRLITGSGSPLHF	TGTGCCTGGAGACTCATTACAGGGTCGGGATCACCCCTCCACTTT
TRBV28	TRBJ1-3	-	TRBD1	CASSPGGTGGNTIYF	TGTGCCAGCAGTCCCGGGGGGACAGGGGGAAACACCATATATTTT
TRBV7-9	TRBJ1-2	-	-	CASSLEAPLNYGYTF	TGTGCCAGCAGCTTAGAGGCTCCTCTAAACTATGGCTACACCTTC
TRBV15	TRBJ2-7	few	-	CATSRDLDLSSYEQYF	TGTGCCACCAGCAGAGATTTGGACTTAAGCTCCTACGAGCAGTACTTC
TRBV28	TRBJ2-1	-	TRBD1	CASSLSGQGAYNEQFF	TGTGCCAGCAGTTTATCAGGACAGGGGGCATACAATGAGCAGTTCTTC